This T cell receptor (beta chain) appears in the sequencing data of a study of Ad26.COV2.S vaccination and SARS-CoV-2 variants. Treatment reported: over 15 received Ad26.COV2.S at low or high dose, single or two shots; several received placebo; per-sample allocation not given. Sampling took place 63 days after the first vaccine or placebo injection. A note on this clone: The antigen remains undetermined.

The length of the CDR3 is 14 residues. Germline V lookup: CDR1 MGHRA, CDR2 YSYEKL. The junction had 3 bases not matched to a gene; V was cut back by 5 bases and J by 1 base. The protocol was immunoSEQ multiplex PCR, while the TCRdb copy is restricted to in-frame clones and leaves out a portion. This table holds some 390,000 clones, 75% to 90% found once. Study-wide results and caveats: Similar non-spike TCR breadth was observed in recipients of vaccine and of placebo.

Sequenced here: peripheral blood, sampled in a trial of Ad26.COV2.S vaccine versus placebo. The chain combines TRBV4-1 with TRBJ1-1; 8 nucleotides align to TRBD1. This receptor was identified in a person between 18 and 65 years old who received the Ad26.COV2.S COVID-19 vaccine or a placebo. CDR3 protein: CASSDGQGNTEAFF. The CDR3 bases are TGCGCCAGCAGCGACGGACAGGGGAACACTGAAGCTTTCTTT.